One and the same sample provided the 6 T cell receptor beta chains below, sequenced in a study of T cells in Graves' hyperthyroidism and ophthalmopathy. Researchers amplified the TCR beta CDR3 regions from RNA transcripts. During a first-round RT-PCR of the TCR CDR3, the HTBI primer set was used. TCRdb passed the multiplex PCR reads through MiXCR, listing each CDR3 protein once. Among approximately 270,000 distinct CDR3 sequences listed, 13% to 15% were seen once. Material for sequencing was blood. These receptors originate from a woman aged 40 to 50 with Graves' hyperthyroidism that later progressed to Graves' ophthalmopathy.

This clonotype was detected many times. The rearrangement uses TRBV11-2 and TRBJ1-1; D is unclear. CDR1 is SGHAT, CDR2 FQNNGV, per germline. V shed 5 bases and J shed 7 bases, with 11 bases lying between them. The CDR3 runs to 12 residues. The CDR3 protein is CASSLQLGEAFF. The CDR3 bases are TGTGCCAGCAGCCTACAACTAGGTGAAGCTTTCTTT. The entire variable domain, with the rest obtained from reference TRBV11-2 and TRBJ1-1, is as follows: EAGVAQSPRYKIIEKRQSVAFWCNPISGHATLYWYQQILGQGPKLLIQFQNNGVVDDSQLPKDRFSAERLKGVDSTLKIQPAKLEDSAVYLCASSLQLGEAFFGQGTRLTVV.

The rearrangement uses TRBV4-1 and TRBJ2-7, with D possibly being TRBD1 (6 bases). CDR3 length: 14 amino acids. Germline loops: CDR1 MGHRA, CDR2 YSYEKL. V was shortened by 4 bases and J by 2 bases, with 12 bases between the two germline ends. The CDR3 nucleotides read TGCGCCAGCAGCCCCCGGCCAGGGGCCTACGAGCAGTACTTC. Amino acids: CASSPRPGAYEQYF.

The chain couples TRBV2 to TRBJ2-7, with TRBD1 identical over 8 bases. CDR3 length: 15 residues. Germline assignment: CDR1 SNHLY and CDR2 FYNNEI. V lost 3 bases, J lost 1 base, and 5 bases stayed unmatched. The CDR3 loop is CASSEIGTGSYEQYF. As DNA, the CDR3 is TGTGCCAGCAGTGAGATTGGGACAGGTTCCTACGAGCAGTACTTC. The entire variable domain, with the rest obtained from reference TRBV2 and TRBJ2-7, is as follows: EPEVTQTPSHQVTQMGQEVILRCVPISNHLYFYWYRQILGQKVEFLVSFYNNEISEKSEIFDDQFSVERPDGSNFTLKIRSTKLEDSAMYFCASSEIGTGSYEQYFGPGTRLTVT.

Many counts were recorded for this clonotype. The J gene is TRBJ1-3, the V gene TRBV27, with D uncertain. CDR1 and CDR2 (germline): MNHEY, SMNVEV (reference sequence). The CDR3 is 13 residues long. The V end lost 3 bases, the J end lost 4 bases, and 7 bases lay between the germline ends. CDR3 sequence (DNA): TGTGCCAGCAGTTTGGCTGGGGGAAACACCATATATTTT. The encoded protein is CASSLAGGNTIYF.

This clonotype came up many times. This rearrangement joins TRBV7-6 to TRBJ2-5; D not certain. The CDR3 consists of 12 residues. Per the germline V gene, CDR1 is SGHVS and CDR2 is FNYEAQ. Trimming pared 2 bases from V and 7 bases from J, leaving 8 bases between. CDR3 in DNA: TGTGCCAGCAGCTTATCTTCCGCGACCCAGTACTTC. Its translation: CASSLSSATQYF.

This clonotype was picked up many times. The chain combines TRBV29-1 with TRBJ2-3; unclear D gene. This CDR3 region has 11 residues. Deletions cut 0 bases from V and 7 bases from J, with 5 bases between. The germline CDR1 and CDR2 sequences are SQVTM and ANQGSEA. The CDR3 here is CSVEEVYTQYF. The CDR3 DNA follows: TGCAGCGTTGAAGAAGTTTATACGCAGTATTTT.